What follows describes a single T cell receptor (beta chain). As yet, its antigen is unknown. Naive CD8 isolation took CD45RO-negative cells positively selected for CCR7 and excluded terminally differentiated effector memory CD45RA+ cells. The sample comes from a study of shared clonotypes between healthy human individuals. Overall study results and limits: Clonotype sharing among the donors was expected to vary with sequencing depth.

Method: immunoSEQ multiplex PCR; TCRdb's copy keeps in-frame clones and lacks some. The sample consists of some 580,000 clones, 95% to 98% of them appearing once. J gave up 2 bases and V 5 bases, and 7 bases lay outside the gene matches. This CDR3 region has 15 residues. CDR1 and CDR2 from the germline V gene are MNHEY and SVGAGI. This receptor was identified in a man younger than 45 in good health. V and J are TRBV6-5 and TRBJ2-7, with 9 nucleotides matching TRBD1. Sequenced material: naive CD8+ T cells sorted from blood. The CDR3 nucleotides are TGTGCCAGCAGTCTCGCCGGGACAGGGACCTACGAGCAGTACTTC. This translates into CASSLAGTGTYEQYF.